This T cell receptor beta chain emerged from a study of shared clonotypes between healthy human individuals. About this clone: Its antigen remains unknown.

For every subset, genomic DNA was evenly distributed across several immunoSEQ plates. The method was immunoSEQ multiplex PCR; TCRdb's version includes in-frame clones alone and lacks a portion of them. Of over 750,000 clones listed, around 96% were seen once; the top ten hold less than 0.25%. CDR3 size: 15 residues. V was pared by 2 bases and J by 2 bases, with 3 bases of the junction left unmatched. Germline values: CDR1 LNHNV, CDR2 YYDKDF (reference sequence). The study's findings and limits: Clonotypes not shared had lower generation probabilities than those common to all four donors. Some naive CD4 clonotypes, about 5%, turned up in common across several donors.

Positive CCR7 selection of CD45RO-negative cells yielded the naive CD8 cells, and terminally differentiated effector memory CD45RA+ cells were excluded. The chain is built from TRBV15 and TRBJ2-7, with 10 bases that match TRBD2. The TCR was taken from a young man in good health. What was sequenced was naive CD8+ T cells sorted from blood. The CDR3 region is CATSRPGLAAYEQYF. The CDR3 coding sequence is TGTGCCACCAGCAGACCCGGACTAGCGGCCTACGAGCAGTACTTC.